These 8 T cell receptor beta chains were all obtained from the same sample, sequenced in a study of T cells in Graves' hyperthyroidism and ophthalmopathy. Regions amplified from RNA transcripts were the TCR beta CDR3 regions. Initially, a first-round RT-PCR of the TCR CDR3 employed the HTBI primer set. TCRdb called the multiplex PCR reads again in MiXCR, with one record for every CDR3 protein. The table lists around 530,000 distinct CDR3 sequences, about a sixth of them singletons. The sample taken for sequencing was blood. These receptors were taken from a woman younger than 35 with Graves' ophthalmopathy.

Many counts were recorded for this clonotype. This chain uses TRBV25-1 with TRBJ2-1; 11 positions match TRBD1. Trimming cost V 7 bases and J 9 bases; bases outside gene matches: 8. This CDR3 contains 14 residues. Germline assignment: CDR1 MGHDK and CDR2 SYGVNS. The CDR3 loop is CASTRDRGGTEQFF. The CDR3 coding sequence is TGTGCCAGCACCCGGGACAGGGGGGGGACTGAGCAGTTCTTC.

V usage is TRBV19 and J usage is TRBJ2-7, with D possibly being TRBD2 (6 bases). Judging by the DNA end, TRBJ2-1 fits better; the J call may be wrong. CDR1 is LNHDA and CDR2 is SQIVND in the germline V gene (reference sequence). This CDR3 region has 14 residues. CDR3 amino acids: CASSMGTPAYEQFF. CDR3 bases: TGTGCCAGTAGTATGGGGACTCCCGCATACGAGCAGTTCTTC.

DNA of the CDR3: TGTGCCAGCAGCCACAGGGTCCCTGAAGATGGCTACACCTTC. Translation: CASSHRVPEDGYTF. The chain links TRBV13 to TRBJ1-2; D is possibly TRBD1 (6 bases). The CDR3 extends over 14 amino acids. Germline lookup yields CDR1 PRHDT and CDR2 FYEKMQ (reference sequence). The V gene lost 5 bases and the J gene lost 6 bases, with 16 bases spanning the gap.

This clonotype was counted only a few times. The CDR3 here is CASSQVSGLTNEKLFF. The CDR3 DNA follows: TGCGCCAGCAGCCAAGTTAGCGGTTTGACTAATGAAAAACTGTTTTTT. The rearrangement joins TRBV4-1 to TRBJ1-4; D is uncertain. CDR1 MGHRA and CDR2 YSYEKL come from the germline V gene. The CDR3 sequence is 16 residues long. V was cut by 1 base and J by 2 bases, with 11 bases left in between.

A remark on this clonotype: A much larger clone sits a single nucleotide away, making a read error possible. The chain uses TRBV2 and TRBJ2-7; maybe TRBD2 (5 bases). The end of the DNA fits TRBJ2-1 better, so the J call may be wrong. CDR3 length equals 14 residues. CDR1 and CDR2 from the germline V gene are SNHLY and FYNNEI. Here the CDR3 reads CASSERDRTYEQFF. CDR3 bases: TGTGCCAGCAGTGAACGGGATCGAACCTACGAGCAGTTCTTC.

This chain uses TRBV10-3 with TRBJ1-3; no definite D call. The V gene's germline CDR1 is ENHRY and CDR2 SYGVKD. The CDR3 extends over 13 amino acids. The V and J ends lost 7 bases and 0 bases respectively, with 7 bases between them. The CDR3 spells CAIMPNSGNTIYF. The CDR3 region has the DNA TGTGCCATCATGCCAAACTCTGGAAACACCATATATTTT.

The chain employs TRBV6-4 and TRBJ2-3; 8 bases agree with TRBD1. In germline, CDR1 is MRHNA, CDR2 SNTAGT. Trimming at V came to 1 base and at J to 1 base, leaving 1 base not matched to a gene. CDR3 length equals 15 residues. The CDR3 DNA sequence: TGTGCCAGCAGTGACTGGGACAGGCGCACAGATACGCAGTATTTT. This encodes CASSDWDRRTDTQYF.

The chain combines TRBV19 with TRBJ2-1, with 9 bases aligning to TRBD2. Germline lookup yields CDR1 LNHDA and CDR2 SQIVND (reference sequence). The trim removed 5 bases at V and 5 bases at J, leaving 7 bases unmatched. This CDR3 contains 15 residues. CDR3 in amino acids: CASSQLAGMNNEQFF. CDR3 coding DNA: TGTGCCAGTAGTCAACTAGCGGGCATGAACAATGAGCAGTTCTTC.